Listed here are 11 T cell receptor beta chains from one sample, sequenced in a study of Ad26.COV2.S vaccination and SARS-CoV-2 variants. Profiled with immunoSEQ multiplex PCR; TCRdb holds only in-frame clones, not every one. The sample records under 250,000 clones, around nine tenths being singletons. Documented treatment: about 20 received Ad26.COV2.S at low or high dose, single or two shots; five or six received placebo; per-sample allocation not given. Vaccine and placebo recipients were sampled on day 63 after the first injection. The source was peripheral blood, collected in a trial of Ad26.COV2.S vaccine versus placebo. These receptors were obtained from a person aged 18-60 years who received the Ad26.COV2.S COVID-19 vaccine or a placebo.

The V gene is TRBV21-1, the J gene TRBJ2-5. TRBV21-1 is classified as a pseudogene. This CDR3 region has 11 residues. CDR3 region: CASSKGETQYF. The DNA of the CDR3 is TGTGCTAGCAGCAAAGGGGAGACCCAGTACTTC.

The chain recombines TRBV2 with TRBJ1-5; D is ambiguous. V shed 5 bases and J shed 7 bases, with 12 bases lying between them. The CDR3 is made up of 13 amino acids. Germline V lookup: CDR1 SNHLY, CDR2 FYNNEI. CDR3 sequence: CASSTASGQPQHF. CDR3 DNA sequence: TGTGCCAGCAGTACAGCATCTGGGCAGCCCCAGCATTTT.

This chain connects TRBV5-6 to TRBJ2-7; D remains unclear. The CDR3 contains 12 residues. From germline, CDR1 is SGHDT and CDR2 YYEEEE. The ends were cut back, 0 bases at V and 2 bases at J, with 3 bases in the middle. DNA for the CDR3: TGTGCCAGCAGCTTGGGGGCCTACGAGCAGTACGTC. The encoded protein is CASSLGAYEQYV.

Regarding this clone: One end of the junction is discordant with germline, which a read error may explain. The chain recombines TRBV19 with TRBJ2-2; TRBD1 matches 7 bases. Germline CDR1 LNHDA, CDR2 SQIVND (reference sequence). The length of the CDR3 is 13 residues. The CDR3 nucleotides are TGTGCCAGTAGGATAGACAGGGCCGGGGAGCTGTTTTTT. Its protein is CASRIDRAGELFF. Supplemented by reference TRBV19 and TRBJ2-2, the full variable domain reads DGGITQSPKYLFRKEGQNVTLSCEQNLNHDAMYWYRQDPGQGLRLIYYSQIVNDFQKGDIAEGYSVSREKKESFPLTVTSAQKNPTAFYLCASRIDRAGELFFGEGSRLTVL.

The chain uses TRBV5-4 and TRBJ2-5; TRBD2 agrees at 11 bases. The CDR3 runs 15 residues. J gave up 2 bases and V 5 bases, and 5 bases lay outside the gene matches. Germline V gives CDR1 SGHNT, CDR2 YYREEE (reference sequence). CDR3 bases: TGTGCCAGCAGAATAGCGGGGGGGCGTCAAGAGACCCAGTACTTC. This gives the protein CASRIAGGRQETQYF.

This clone was seen a single time. The chain links TRBV3-1 (or the pseudogene TRBV3-2) to TRBJ1-4, with D perhaps TRBD1 (6 bases). CDR1 LGHDT and CDR2 YNNKEL come from the germline V gene (reference sequence). Deletions cut 0 bases from V and 4 bases from J, with 24 bases between. The CDR3 is made up of 20 amino acids. In nucleotides, the CDR3 is TGTGCCAGCAGCCAAGATTTTGTCCCCCATGAGGGGGACCTTAATGAAAAACTGTTTTTT. It is translated as CASSQDFVPHEGDLNEKLFF.

The V gene is TRBV7-6, the J gene TRBJ1-3; possibly TRBD1 for D (5 bases). Germline V CDR1 and CDR2: SGHVS, FNYEAQ. Trimming pared 1 base from V and 4 bases from J, leaving 11 bases between. The CDR3 contains 15 residues. The CDR3 DNA follows: TGTGCCAGCAGCTTAGGGTGGGGGGTCGGAAACACCATATATTTT. This encodes CASSLGWGVGNTIYF.

The chain carries TRBV9 and TRBJ1-5; tentative D call: TRBD1 (5 bases). The CDR3 has 15 residues. Germline loops: CDR1 SGDLS, CDR2 YYNGEE. Trimming left V 3 bases short and J 4 bases short, with 14 bases between. CDR3 bases: TGTGCCAGCAGCGCCACTGGGACGGTGAATCAGCCCCAGCATTTT. Translation gives CASSATGTVNQPQHF.

The chain has TRBV18 and TRBJ2-3, with a possible D match to TRBD2 (6 bases). The V and J ends lost 4 bases and 0 bases respectively, with 14 bases between them. CDR3 length: 16 residues. CDR1 is KGHSH, CDR2 LQKENI, per germline. CDR3 sequence: CASSRGTQPSTDTQYF. CDR3 in DNA: TGTGCCAGCTCACGCGGGACCCAGCCTAGCACAGATACGCAGTATTTT. Full variable domain (remainder filled in from reference TRBV18 and TRBJ2-3): NAGVMQNPRHLVRRRGQEARLRCSPMKGHSHVYWYRQLPEEGLKFMVYLQKENIIDESGMPKERFSAEFPKEGPSILRIQQVVRGDSAAYFCASSRGTQPSTDTQYFGPGTRLTVL.

The chain is built from TRBV24-1 and TRBJ2-2; tentatively, D is TRBD2 (5 bases). V gave up 2 bases and J gave up 6 bases, with 15 bases separating them. CDR1 is KGHDR, CDR2 SFDVKD, per germline. The CDR3 consists of 16 residues. The CDR3 DNA reads TGTGCCACCAGTGATTCCACCCTCGGGGTCGCCGGGGAGCTGTTTTTT. Amino acids: CATSDSTLGVAGELFF.

The V call is TRBV7-2, the J call TRBJ2-7; no reliable D call. V was pared by 5 bases and J by 3 bases, with 14 bases between. The germline V gene has CDR1 SGHTA and CDR2 FQGNSA. The CDR3 is made up of 14 amino acids. The CDR3 DNA reads TGTGCCAGCAGCCCAGGCCCGTCTCTCTACGAGCAGTACTTC. Translated, it gives CASSPGPSLYEQYF.